This TCR beta chain was sequenced during a study of Tregs in tolerant kidney transplant recipients. Study results and caveats: Validation in larger populations is needed because few patients were studied. Biological reproducibility was not directly addressed, but technical replication error appeared minimal. The most relevant donor-specific Treg TCRbeta repertoire apparently came from expansion with activated donor B cells.

Regarding this clone: What it binds is not known.

Thawed PBMCs were FACS-sorted into unstimulated CD4+CD25+CD127- regulatory T cells, CD4+CD25- non-regulatory cells, CD4 and CD8 cells. The data were produced by immunoSEQ multiplex PCR, yet TCRdb's version contains in-frame clones alone and is incomplete. The sample consists of 200,000 to 300,000 clones, around 81% of them appearing once. Germline loops: CDR1 LNHNV, CDR2 YYDKDF (reference sequence). V lost 0 bases, J lost 8 bases, and 10 bases lay in between. The CDR3 runs 13 residues. The rearrangement joins TRBV15 to TRBJ1-2, with D unresolved. The source material was CD4+ T cells from blood. The receptor was derived from a human donor in good health. The CDR3 sequence: CATSRDWGGGYTF. CDR3 nucleotides: TGTGCCACCAGCAGAGATTGGGGTGGGGGCTACACCTTC.